The 21 T cell receptor beta chains below all came from one sample that was sequenced in a study of shared clonotypes between healthy human individuals. Some clones are missing from TCRdb's copy, which holds only in-frame ones; the method was immunoSEQ multiplex PCR. The table lists about 2 million clones, about 95% of them singletons. CD45RO-negative cells were positively selected for CCR7, leaving out terminally differentiated effector memory CD45RA+ cells. Sequencing was performed on naive CD8+ T cells sorted from blood. The receptor source for this set is a young man in good health.

The rearrangement uses TRBV27 and TRBJ2-3; D unresolved. The V end was cut by 0 bases, the J end by 6 bases, with 10 bases between. Per germline, CDR1 MNHEY and CDR2 SMNVEV (reference sequence). This CDR3 has 14 residues. The CDR3 DNA is TGTGCCAGCAGTTTATCGCCCTGGGTGGATACGCAGTATTTT. This encodes CASSLSPWVDTQYF.

This chain links TRBV2 with TRBJ2-3; 9 bases match TRBD2. After removal of 0 bases from V and 5 bases from J, the junction contained 0 bases not matched to a gene. Germline V gene sequence: CDR1 SNHLY, CDR2 FYNNEI. CDR3 size: 14 residues. CDR3 bases: TGTGCCAGCAGTGAAGCTAGCGGGAGAGATACGCAGTATTTT. It encodes CASSEASGRDTQYF.

For this clone: The junction differs from germline at one of its ends, possibly a read error. V and J are TRBV7-7 and TRBJ2-3; possible D gene TRBD1, 5 bases. Germline loops: CDR1 SSHAT, CDR2 FNYEAQ (reference sequence). The CDR3 covers 15 residues. The CDR3 DNA follows: TGTGCTAGCAGCCTGGGGCCGACTAGCACAGATACGCAGTATTTT. Its translation: CASSLGPTSTDTQYF. The variable domain in full, with the rest retrieved from reference TRBV7-7 and TRBJ2-3, is GAGVSQSPRYKVTKRGQDVTLRCDPISSHATLYWYQQALGQGPEFLTYFNYEAQPDKSGLPSDRFSAERPEGSISTLTIQRTEQRDSAMYRCASSLGPTSTDTQYFGPGTRLTVL.

The chain employs TRBV11-2 and TRBJ2-2; 8 nucleotides align to TRBD2. The CDR3 covers 16 residues. Germline V lookup: CDR1 SGHAT, CDR2 FQNNGV. After removal of 5 bases from V and 2 bases from J, the junction contained 7 bases not matched to a gene. CDR3 residues: CASSPTGGVNTGELFF. In nucleotides, the CDR3 is TGTGCCAGCAGCCCGACGGGGGGGGTAAACACCGGGGAGCTGTTTTTT. Full variable domain (rest looked up from reference TRBV11-2 and TRBJ2-2): EAGVAQSPRYKIIEKRQSVAFWCNPISGHATLYWYQQILGQGPKLLIQFQNNGVVDDSQLPKDRFSAERLKGVDSTLKIQPAKLEDSAVYLCASSPTGGVNTGELFFGEGSRLTVL.

V is TRBV13 and J is TRBJ2-3; D is possibly TRBD1 (6 bases). The V gene's germline CDR1 is PRHDT and CDR2 FYEKMQ (reference sequence). V lost 0 bases and J lost 6, with 10 bases in between. The CDR3 loop spans 14 amino acids. CDR3 sequence reads: CASSLGGGIDTQYF. In DNA, the CDR3 is TGTGCCAGCAGCTTAGGAGGGGGTATTGATACGCAGTATTTT.

This chain links TRBV2 with TRBJ2-7; 7 bases map to TRBD2. Losses at the gene ends were 6 bases for V and 2 bases for J; bases not matched to a gene: 4. Per the germline V gene, CDR1 is SNHLY and CDR2 is FYNNEI. CDR3 length: 13 residues. This CDR3 is CASRGRGPYEQYF. The CDR3 DNA sequence: TGTGCCAGCAGGGGGAGGGGACCCTACGAGCAGTACTTC.

This clone has a single count. V is TRBV4-1 and J is TRBJ2-2; D is perhaps TRBD1 or TRBD2 (5 bases each). V shed 3 bases and J shed 2 bases, with 13 bases lying between them. The germline CDR1 and CDR2 sequences are MGHRA and YSYEKL. CDR3 size: 16 residues. CDR3 amino acids: CASSHRDGGNTGELFF. The CDR3 DNA reads TGCGCCAGCAGCCACCGGGACGGCGGCAACACCGGGGAGCTGTTTTTT.

The chain uses TRBV7-9 and TRBJ1-4; 7 positions agree with TRBD1. V was pared by 5 bases and J by 0 bases, with 12 bases of the junction left unmatched. The CDR3 has 18 residues. From germline, CDR1 is SEHNR and CDR2 FQNEAQ (reference sequence). The CDR3 coding sequence is TGTGCCAGCAGCACAAGGGACAGCGAATTCCCAACTAATGAAAAACTGTTTTTT. Its translation is CASSTRDSEFPTNEKLFF. The whole variable domain, filled in from reference TRBV7-9 and TRBJ1-4, reads DTGVSQNPRHKITKRGQNVTFRCDPISEHNRLYWYRQTLGQGPEFLTYFQNEAQLEKSRLLSDRFSAERPKGSFSTLEIQRTEQGDSAMYLCASSTRDSEFPTNEKLFFGSGTQLSVL.

Here the CDR3 reads CASSPRKGRHTGELFF. CDR3 DNA: TGTGCCAGCAGTCCCAGGAAGGGGCGGCACACCGGGGAGCTGTTTTTT. The rearrangement links TRBV27 to TRBJ2-2; D might be TRBD1 (5 bases). Trimming removed 5 bases from V and 3 bases from J, with 16 bases in between. This CDR3 comprises 16 residues. Germline CDR1 is MNHEY and CDR2 is SMNVEV (reference sequence).

This sequence joins TRBV27 and TRBJ1-4; D is uncertain. Trimming took 5 bases from V and 8 from J, leaving 12 bases between them. The CDR3 spans 13 residues. Germline CDR1 MNHEY, CDR2 SMNVEV (reference sequence). The CDR3 region is CASSPLMSEKLFF. CDR3 nucleotides: TGTGCCAGCAGTCCCCTGATGTCCGAAAAACTGTTTTTT. Supplemented by reference TRBV27 and TRBJ1-4, the full variable domain reads EAQVTQNPRYLITVTGKKLTVTCSQNMNHEYMSWYRQDPGLGLRQIYYSMNVEVTDKGDVPEGYKVSRKEKRNFPLILESPSPNQTSLYFCASSPLMSEKLFFGSGTQLSVL.

Here the CDR3 reads CSVEPRGGNEKLFF. The CDR3 nucleotides read TGCAGCGTTGAACCCCGGGGTGGGAATGAAAAACTGTTTTTT. This chain connects TRBV29-1 to TRBJ1-4; no clear D. Germline CDR1 SQVTM, CDR2 ANQGSEA. This CDR3 region has 14 residues. V lost 2 bases and J lost 5, with 12 bases in between.

CDR3 protein: CASSLPPLDAGPGELFF. CDR3 nucleotide sequence: TGCGCCAGCAGCTTACCCCCCTTGGACGCTGGTCCCGGGGAGCTGTTTTTT. The chain couples TRBV5-1 to TRBJ2-2; no firm D call. Germline V CDR1 and CDR2: SGHRS, YFSETQ. Trimming shortened V by 2 bases and J by 6 bases, and 20 bases separated the two germline ends. The CDR3 has 17 amino acids.

V is TRBV5-8 and J is TRBJ1-1; D gene uncertain. CDR3 length: 14 residues. The V gene lost 4 bases and the J gene lost 1 base, with 11 bases spanning the gap. Germline V lookup: CDR1 SGHTS, CDR2 YDEGEE. This CDR3 is CASSPMVGNTEAFF. CDR3 DNA sequence: TGTGCCAGCAGCCCAATGGTGGGGAACACTGAAGCTTTCTTT.

This chain connects TRBV28 to TRBJ1-5, with 8 bases lining up with TRBD1. V shed 4 bases, J shed 0 bases, and the junction held 5 bases outside the gene matches. CDR1 is MDHEN and CDR2 is SYDVKM in the germline V gene. The length of the CDR3 is 16 residues. The CDR3 region has the DNA TGTGCCAGCAGTTCCGACAGGGGCTATAGCAATCAGCCCCAGCATTTT. Translating it yields CASSSDRGYSNQPQHF.

The chain is built from TRBV9 and TRBJ2-7; possibly TRBD2 for D (6 bases). CDR1 and CDR2 from the germline V gene are SGDLS and YYNGEE. The CDR3 consists of 14 residues. Trimming stripped 4 bases from V and 4 bases from J, with 15 bases between. The DNA for the CDR3 is TGTGCCAGCAGCACGCGGGACGGGGATTACGAGCAGTACTTC. It codes for CASSTRDGDYEQYF.

A remark on this clone: Other DNA sequences of this sample code for an identical CDR3. The chain couples TRBV7-9 to TRBJ1-2; D not certain. CDR3 length equals 14 residues. V lost 1 base and J 0 bases, leaving 6 bases between the germline ends. Germline assignment: CDR1 SEHNR and CDR2 FQNEAQ (reference sequence). The CDR3 nucleotides read TGTGCCAGCAGCTTAGGGGAAGCTAACTATGGCTACACCTTC. Translation gives CASSLGEANYGYTF.

As to this clone: Other DNA sequences in the sample encode the same CDR3. The chain uses TRBV27 and TRBJ2-7; D is uncertain. V gave up 3 bases and J gave up 4 bases, with 13 bases separating them. The CDR3 sequence is 14 residues long. Germline assignment: CDR1 MNHEY and CDR2 SMNVEV (reference sequence). The CDR3 region is CASSFNGQAYEQYF. The CDR3 bases are TGTGCCAGCAGTTTTAATGGGCAGGCGTACGAGCAGTACTTC.

As concerns this clone: This CDR3 is also generated by other DNA sequences in the sample. V gene TRBV6-1 combines with J gene TRBJ2-7; D might be TRBD1 (7 bases). CDR3 length: 15 residues. The germline V gene has CDR1 MNHNS and CDR2 SASEGT. V was trimmed by 1 base and J by 3 bases, leaving 13 bases between them. CDR3 sequence (DNA): TGTGCCAGCAGTGAAGGAGCAGGGGGACTCTACGAGCAGTACTTC. This translates into CASSEGAGGLYEQYF.

The CDR3 nucleotides read TGTGCCAGCAGCCAAACAGGGGGATACGAGCAGTACTTC. This gives the protein CASSQTGGYEQYF. V gene TRBV4-2 combines with J gene TRBJ2-7; the match to TRBD1 covers 8 bases. The length of the CDR3 is 13 residues. Germline V gives CDR1 LGHNA, CDR2 YNFKEQ. Losses at the gene ends were 2 bases for V and 4 bases for J; bases not matched to a gene: 1.

CDR3 region: CASSPGLTNEQFF. The CDR3, as DNA: TGTGCCAGCAGCCCGGGACTTACCAATGAGCAGTTCTTC. The gene calls are TRBV5-4 and TRBJ2-1; D might be TRBD2 (6 bases). The CDR3 covers 13 residues. Germline CDR1 reads SGHNT; CDR2 reads YYREEE (reference sequence). With 4 bases removed from V and 6 bases from J, the gap between germline ends came to 11 bases.

This clone came up once. V gene TRBV5-1 combines with J gene TRBJ2-3; no reliable D call. CDR3 size: 16 residues. CDR1 and CDR2 (germline): SGHRS, YFSETQ. With 0 bases removed from V and 0 bases from J, the gap between germline ends came to 11 bases. CDR3 loop: CASSLEVSASTDTQYF. As DNA, the CDR3 is TGCGCCAGCAGCTTGGAGGTCTCAGCTAGCACAGATACGCAGTATTTT.